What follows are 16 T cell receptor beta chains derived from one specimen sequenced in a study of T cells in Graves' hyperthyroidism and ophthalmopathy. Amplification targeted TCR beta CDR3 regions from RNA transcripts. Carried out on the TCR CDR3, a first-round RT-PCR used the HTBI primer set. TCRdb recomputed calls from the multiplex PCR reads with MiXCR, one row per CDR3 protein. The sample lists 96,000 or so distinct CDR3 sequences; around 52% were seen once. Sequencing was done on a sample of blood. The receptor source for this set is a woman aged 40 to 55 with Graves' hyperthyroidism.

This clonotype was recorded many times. As DNA, the CDR3 is TGTGCCAGCAGCCCAGCGGGAGGGGGGAAAGAGACCCAGTACTTC. This encodes CASSPAGGGKETQYF. J is TRBJ2-5 and V is TRBV7-9; the match to TRBD2 covers 10 bases. Germline V gene sequence: CDR1 SEHNR, CDR2 FQNEAQ (reference sequence). Losses at the gene ends were 5 bases for V and 3 bases for J; bases not matched to a gene: 6. The CDR3 consists of 15 residues. The whole variable domain, filled in from reference TRBV7-9 and TRBJ2-5, reads DTGVSQNPRHKITKRGQNVTFRCDPISEHNRLYWYRQTLGQGPEFLTYFQNEAQLEKSRLLSDRFSAERPKGSFSTLEIQRTEQGDSAMYLCASSPAGGGKETQYFGPGTRLLVL.

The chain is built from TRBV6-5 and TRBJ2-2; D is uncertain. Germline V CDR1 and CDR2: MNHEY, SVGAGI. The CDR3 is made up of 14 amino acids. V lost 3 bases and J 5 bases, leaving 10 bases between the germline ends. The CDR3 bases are TGTGCCAGCAGTTATAGTGAGGAAACCGGGGAGCTGTTTTTT. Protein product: CASSYSEETGELFF.

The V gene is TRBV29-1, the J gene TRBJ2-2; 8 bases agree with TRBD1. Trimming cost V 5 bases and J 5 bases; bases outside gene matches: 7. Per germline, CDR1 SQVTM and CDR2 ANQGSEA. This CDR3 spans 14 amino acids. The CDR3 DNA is TGCAGCGTTACCGGGACAGGCGGAACCGGGGAGCTGTTTTTT. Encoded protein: CSVTGTGGTGELFF.

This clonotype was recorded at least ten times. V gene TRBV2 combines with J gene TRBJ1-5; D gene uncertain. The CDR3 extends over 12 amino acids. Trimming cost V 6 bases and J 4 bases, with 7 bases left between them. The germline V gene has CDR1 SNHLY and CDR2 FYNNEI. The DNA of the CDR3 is TGTGCCAGCAGGGAGGCTAATCAGCCCCAGCATTTT. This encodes CASREANQPQHF. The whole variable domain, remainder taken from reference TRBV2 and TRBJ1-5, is EPEVTQTPSHQVTQMGQEVILRCVPISNHLYFYWYRQILGQKVEFLVSFYNNEISEKSEIFDDQFSVERPDGSNFTLKIRSTKLEDSAMYFCASREANQPQHFGDGTRLSIL.

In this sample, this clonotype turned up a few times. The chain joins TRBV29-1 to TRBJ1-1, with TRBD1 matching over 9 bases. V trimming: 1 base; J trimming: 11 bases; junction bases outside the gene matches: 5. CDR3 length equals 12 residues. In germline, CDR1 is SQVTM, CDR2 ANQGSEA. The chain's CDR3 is CSVEGGDRVAFF. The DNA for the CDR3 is TGCAGCGTTGAAGGTGGGGACAGGGTGGCTTTCTTT.

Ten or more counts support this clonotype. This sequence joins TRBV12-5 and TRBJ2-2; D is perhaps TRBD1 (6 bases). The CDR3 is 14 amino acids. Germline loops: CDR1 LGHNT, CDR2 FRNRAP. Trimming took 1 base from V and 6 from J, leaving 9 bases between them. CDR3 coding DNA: TGTGCTAGTGGTTTGGGAACAGGGCCCGGGGAGCTGTTTTTT. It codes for CASGLGTGPGELFF.

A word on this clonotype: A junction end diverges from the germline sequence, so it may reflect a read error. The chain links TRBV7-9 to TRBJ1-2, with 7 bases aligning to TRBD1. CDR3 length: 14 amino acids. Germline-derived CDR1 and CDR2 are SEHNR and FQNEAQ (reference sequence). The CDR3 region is CASGLAQGRDGYTF. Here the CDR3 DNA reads TGTGCCAGCGGCTTGGCACAGGGGCGGGATGGCTACACCTTC.

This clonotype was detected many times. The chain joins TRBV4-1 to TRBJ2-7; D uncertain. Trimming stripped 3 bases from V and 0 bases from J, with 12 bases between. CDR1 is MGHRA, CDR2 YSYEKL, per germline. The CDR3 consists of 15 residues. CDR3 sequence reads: CASSHSQQGSYEQYF. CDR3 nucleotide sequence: TGCGCCAGCAGCCATTCTCAGCAAGGCTCCTACGAGCAGTACTTC.

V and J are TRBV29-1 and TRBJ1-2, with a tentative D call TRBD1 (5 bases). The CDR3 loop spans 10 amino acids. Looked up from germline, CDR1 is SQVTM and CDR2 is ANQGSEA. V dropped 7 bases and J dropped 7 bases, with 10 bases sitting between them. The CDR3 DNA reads TGCAGCGCCGCGGGGGGTGGCTACACCTTC. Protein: CSAAGGGYTF.

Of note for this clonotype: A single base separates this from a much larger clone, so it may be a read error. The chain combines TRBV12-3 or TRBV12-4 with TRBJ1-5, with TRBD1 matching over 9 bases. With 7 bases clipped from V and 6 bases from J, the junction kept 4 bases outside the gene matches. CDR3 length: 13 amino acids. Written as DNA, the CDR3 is TGTGCCAGCAAGGGACAGGGTACTCAGCCCCAGCATTTT. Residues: CASKGQGTQPQHF.

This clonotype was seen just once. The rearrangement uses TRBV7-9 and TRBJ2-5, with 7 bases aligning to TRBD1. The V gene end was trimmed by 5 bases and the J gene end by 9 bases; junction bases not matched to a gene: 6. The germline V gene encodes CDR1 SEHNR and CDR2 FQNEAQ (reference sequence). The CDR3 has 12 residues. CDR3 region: CASSRGGESQYF. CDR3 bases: TGTGCCAGCAGCCGAGGGGGCGAGTCCCAGTACTTC. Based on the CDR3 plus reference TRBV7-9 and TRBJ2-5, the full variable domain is DTGVSQNPRHKITKRGQNVTFRCDPISEHNRLYWYRQTLGQGPEFLTYFQNEAQLEKSRLLSDRFSAERPKGSFSTLEIQRTEQGDSAMYLCASSRGGESQYFGPGTRLLVL.

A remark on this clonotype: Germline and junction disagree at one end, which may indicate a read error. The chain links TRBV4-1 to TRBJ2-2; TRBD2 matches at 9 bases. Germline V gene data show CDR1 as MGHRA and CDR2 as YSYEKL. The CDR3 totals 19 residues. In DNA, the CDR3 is TGTGCCAGCAGCCAAGAAGGGCGGGAGGGGTTAGTGGGCACCGGGGAGCTGTTTTTT. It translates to CASSQEGREGLVGTGELFF.

The DNA of the CDR3 is TGCGCCAGCAGCTGGACTAGCGGCACAGATACGCAGTATTTT. Translating it yields CASSWTSGTDTQYF. The chain employs TRBV5-1 and TRBJ2-3, with 9 bases aligning to TRBD2. V shed 3 bases and J 1 base; nucleotides not matched to a gene: 0. CDR3 length: 14 amino acids. The germline V gene encodes CDR1 SGHRS and CDR2 YFSETQ.

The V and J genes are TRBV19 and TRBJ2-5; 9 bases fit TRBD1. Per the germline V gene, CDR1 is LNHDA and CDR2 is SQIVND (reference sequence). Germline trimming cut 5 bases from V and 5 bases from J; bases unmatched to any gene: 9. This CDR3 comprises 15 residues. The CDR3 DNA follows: TGTGCCAGTAGTCGTGCGGGACAGGGTGCGGAGACCCAGTACTTC. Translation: CASSRAGQGAETQYF. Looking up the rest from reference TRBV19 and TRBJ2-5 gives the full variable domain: DGGITQSPKYLFRKEGQNVTLSCEQNLNHDAMYWYRQDPGQGLRLIYYSQIVNDFQKGDIAEGYSVSREKKESFPLTVTSAQKNPTAFYLCASSRAGQGAETQYFGPGTRLLVL.

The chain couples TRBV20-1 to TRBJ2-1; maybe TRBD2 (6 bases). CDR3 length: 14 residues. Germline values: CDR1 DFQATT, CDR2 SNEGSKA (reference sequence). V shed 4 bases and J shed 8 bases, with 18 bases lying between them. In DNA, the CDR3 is TGCAGTGCTAAAGGGACTTCCCACGTTCATGAGCAGTTCTTC. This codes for CSAKGTSHVHEQFF.

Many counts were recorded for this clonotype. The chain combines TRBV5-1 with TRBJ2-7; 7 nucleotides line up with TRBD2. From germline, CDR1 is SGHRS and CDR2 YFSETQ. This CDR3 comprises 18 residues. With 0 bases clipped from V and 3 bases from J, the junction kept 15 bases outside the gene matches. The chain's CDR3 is CASSLAPLTGGINYEQYF. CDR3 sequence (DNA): TGCGCCAGCAGCTTGGCCCCGCTGACGGGAGGAATAAACTACGAGCAGTACTTC.